This paragraph covers one T cell receptor (beta chain) sequence. This sample stems from a study of technical replicates of blood from several donors. The CDR3 has 16 residues. Germline values: CDR1 SGHDT, CDR2 YYEEEE. The ends lost 4 bases at V and 1 base at J; junction bases unmatched: 7. TCRdb keeps only in-frame clones here, not all; method: immunoSEQ multiplex PCR. This table has some 70,000 clones, roughly 88% appearing once. This sequence joins TRBV5-6 and TRBJ1-4; 7 bases fit TRBD1. The specimen sequenced was PBMCs. The clonotype comes from a human donor in good health. Some clones in this sample may be carry-over from other donors' samples. This CDR3 reads CASSERNRGTNEKLFF. The CDR3 DNA reads as TGTGCCAGCAGCGAACGAAACAGGGGAACTAATGAAAAACTGTTTTTT.